This passage covers 17 T cell receptor beta chains from one sample sequenced in a study of graft-versus-host responses after intestinal transplantation. Clones were sequenced by immunoSEQ multiplex PCR, and TCRdb holds only the in-frame ones, with some missing. Of roughly 130,000 clones in the sample, around 90% were seen once. These receptors' antigens are unknown. Sequencing used unstimulated CD4+ T cells sorted from spleen or lymph node cells, obtained before intestinal transplant. These receptors all come from a human donor who received an intestinal transplant.

The chain links TRBV5-4 to TRBJ2-2; no firm D call. The CDR3 has 15 amino acids. Germline CDR1 SGHNT, CDR2 YYREEE (reference sequence). Trimming shortened V by 4 bases and J by 5 bases, and 15 bases separated the two germline ends. CDR3 coding DNA: TGTGCCAGCAGCCCGGACCTCCTAGGTACCGGGGAGCTGTTTTTT. Translation gives CASSPDLLGTGELFF.

This sequence joins TRBV30 and TRBJ2-2; 7 nucleotides agree with TRBD1. The CDR3 contains 16 residues. Germline-derived CDR1 and CDR2 are GTSNPN and SVGIG (reference sequence). Losses at the gene ends were 3 bases for V and 6 bases for J; bases not matched to a gene: 13. The CDR3 DNA is TGTGCCTGGAGCCTGACAGGGATACGATGGGCCGGGGAGCTGTTTTTT. Amino acid sequence: CAWSLTGIRWAGELFF.

The CDR3 loop reads CASSPLSGLNTEAFF. The CDR3 coding sequence is TGTGCCAGCTCACCACTATCCGGGTTGAACACTGAAGCTTTCTTT. The chain couples TRBV18 to TRBJ1-1; D not certain. Germline loops: CDR1 KGHSH, CDR2 LQKENI. The ends were cut back, 1 base at V and 0 bases at J, with 9 bases in the middle. The CDR3 length is 15 residues.

The genes are TRBV28 and TRBJ2-7; tentatively, D is TRBD1 or TRBD2 (5 bases each). V was trimmed by 7 bases and J by 0 bases, leaving 13 bases between them. This CDR3 has 14 amino acids. CDR1 MDHEN and CDR2 SYDVKM come from the germline V gene. As DNA, the CDR3 is TGTGCCAGCACCCGAGGGGCACTCTCCTACGAGCAGTACTTC. Encoded protein: CASTRGALSYEQYF.

The J gene is TRBJ2-7, the V gene TRBV21-1; the table's D gene call, TRBD1, was not cross checked with the DNA. TRBV21-1 is shown as a pseudogene. The CDR3 consists of 16 residues. Here the CDR3 reads CASSKGARTGSYEQYF. As DNA, the CDR3 is TGTGCCAGCAGCAAAGGCGCGAGGACAGGGTCCTACGAGCAGTACTTC.

This clone was found once. This chain connects TRBV29-1 to TRBJ1-4; D call uncertain. Germline V lookup: CDR1 SQVTM, CDR2 ANQGSEA. V dropped 4 bases and J dropped 4 bases, with 7 bases sitting between them. CDR3 size: 12 residues. The CDR3 nucleotides read TGCAGCGTTGGTAGGGTTAATGAAAAACTGTTTTTT. Its translation is CSVGRVNEKLFF.

This clone was observed a few times. This rearrangement joins TRBV11-2 to TRBJ2-5; 9 nucleotides agree with TRBD2. The V segment lost 5 bases and the J segment 4 bases; nucleotides outside the gene matches: 5. Germline-derived CDR1 and CDR2 are SGHAT and FQNNGV. The CDR3 consists of 14 residues. In DNA form, the CDR3 reads TGTGCCAGCAGCCCTGGACTAGCGCCAGAGACCCAGTACTTC. Protein product: CASSPGLAPETQYF. The variable domain in full, completed from reference TRBV11-2 and TRBJ2-5, reads EAGVAQSPRYKIIEKRQSVAFWCNPISGHATLYWYQQILGQGPKLLIQFQNNGVVDDSQLPKDRFSAERLKGVDSTLKIQPAKLEDSAVYLCASSPGLAPETQYFGPGTRLLVL.

This rearrangement joins TRBV19 to TRBJ2-5, with TRBD2 matching 8 bases. The J call may not be correct, given that the DNA end is closer to TRBJ2-7. The CDR3 spans 13 residues. The germline gives CDR1 LNHDA, CDR2 SQIVND (reference sequence). CDR3 sequence (DNA): TGTGCCAGTAGGTGGAGCGGGGGAGGCGAGCAGTACTTC. Its protein is CASRWSGGGEQYF.

This clone was picked up one time. The chain employs TRBV15 and TRBJ2-3, with 7 bases lining up with TRBD1. Germline V CDR1 and CDR2: LNHNV, YYDKDF (reference sequence). This CDR3 has 15 amino acids. Trimming at V came to 4 bases and at J to 2 bases, leaving 6 bases not matched to a gene. This chain's CDR3 is CATSIPGQLTDTQYF. The DNA for the CDR3 is TGTGCCACCAGCATTCCGGGACAGCTCACAGATACGCAGTATTTT. Full variable domain (remainder filled in from reference TRBV15 and TRBJ2-3): DAMVIQNPRYQVTQFGKPVTLSCSQTLNHNVMYWYQQKSSQAPKLLFHYYDKDFNNEADTPDNFQSRRPNTSFCFLDIRSPGLGDTAMYLCATSIPGQLTDTQYFGPGTRLTVL.

The rearrangement links TRBV19 to TRBJ1-5; 7 positions agree with TRBD1. V was pared by 2 bases and J by 0 bases, with 16 bases of the junction left unmatched. Germline CDR1 LNHDA, CDR2 SQIVND (reference sequence). CDR3 length equals 20 residues. Written as DNA, the CDR3 is TGTGCCAGTAGTATATCTTATGGACAGGTTGGACCGGGTAGCAATCAGCCCCAGCATTTT. It translates to CASSISYGQVGPGSNQPQHF.

V is TRBV5-4 and J is TRBJ2-6; D not certain. This CDR3 has 17 residues. Per the germline V gene, CDR1 is SGHNT and CDR2 is YYREEE (reference sequence). Trimming cost V 6 bases and J 0 bases, with 16 bases left between them. Here the CDR3 reads CASTKLGWFSGANVLTF. The CDR3 nucleotides are TGTGCCAGCACTAAATTAGGTTGGTTCTCTGGGGCCAACGTCCTGACTTTC.

This chain connects TRBV27 to TRBJ1-6; D is uncertain. The V end was cut by 7 bases, the J end by 7 bases, with 14 bases between. The CDR3 is made up of 14 amino acids. Germline assignment: CDR1 MNHEY and CDR2 SMNVEV (reference sequence). CDR3 residues: CASKTNGYNSPLHF. CDR3 DNA: TGTGCCAGCAAGACAAATGGATACAATTCACCCCTCCACTTT.

The V and J genes are TRBV5-1 and TRBJ2-2, with a tentative D call TRBD2 (5 bases). Germline lookup yields CDR1 SGHRS and CDR2 YFSETQ. CDR3 length: 13 residues. V was pared by 1 base and J by 7 bases, with 8 bases between. The CDR3 loop reads CASSLSGVGELFF. The CDR3 region has the DNA TGCGCCAGCAGCTTGTCCGGGGTCGGGGAGCTGTTTTTT.

The rearrangement uses TRBV28 and TRBJ2-5; the D gene is possibly TRBD2 (6 bases). The CDR3 runs to 13 residues. The germline V and J ends were trimmed by 10 bases and 5 bases, with 17 bases remaining between them. Germline CDR1 and CDR2: MDHEN and SYDVKM. CDR3 in amino acids: CATYQRAQETQYF. The CDR3 coding sequence is TGTGCCACCTACCAGCGGGCCCAGGAGACCCAGTACTTC.

The table lists this clone with a few counts. The chain employs TRBV10-1 and TRBJ2-6, with D perhaps TRBD2 (7 bases). V lost 0 bases and J 0 bases, leaving 21 bases between the germline ends. Germline assignment: CDR1 WNHNN and CDR2 SYGVQD (reference sequence). The CDR3 loop spans 21 amino acids. CDR3 amino acids: CASSESRGDGGRYSGANVLTF. The DNA of the CDR3 is TGCGCCAGCAGTGAGTCACGCGGTGACGGGGGGCGGTACTCTGGGGCCAACGTCCTGACTTTC.

The CDR3 loop is CASSLLRGDSSPLHF. The CDR3 DNA reads TGTGCCAGCAGTTTATTGAGGGGAGATAGTTCACCCCTCCACTTT. The genes are TRBV27 and TRBJ1-6; D may be TRBD1 (5 bases). Germline CDR1 and CDR2: MNHEY and SMNVEV (reference sequence). Trimming shortened V by 1 base and J by 9 bases, and 13 bases separated the two germline ends. The CDR3 runs to 15 residues.

V usage is TRBV6-1 and J usage is TRBJ1-5; 11 bases fit TRBD1. With 4 bases clipped from V and 4 bases from J, the junction kept 3 bases outside the gene matches. This CDR3 has 15 residues. Germline CDR1 MNHNS, CDR2 SASEGT. The DNA of the CDR3 is TGTGCCAGCAGTGCGGACAGGGGGCGTAATCAGCCCCAGCATTTT. This gives the protein CASSADRGRNQPQHF.